The entry below gives a single TCR beta chain sequence along with its context. This sample stems from a study of blood T cell repertoires in COVID-19. Overall study: In each case, the material was cDNA or gDNA derived from T cells, B-cell-depleted T cells, or PBMCs.

The V end lost 4 bases, the J end lost 1 base, and 13 bases lay between the germline ends. CDR1 is LNHDA, CDR2 SQIVND, per germline (reference sequence). The CDR3 is 15 residues long. Clones were sequenced by immunoSEQ multiplex PCR, and TCRdb holds only the in-frame ones, with some missing. Among around 260,000 clones listed, roughly four fifths were seen once. Enrolled during active infection, Seattle patients were then followed longitudinally. Sequenced material: peripheral blood. The rearrangement joins TRBV19 to TRBJ1-1; possibly TRBD1 for D (6 bases). This clonotype was obtained from a person aged 65-85 years with COVID-19, enrolled during active disease. DNA of the CDR3: TGTGCCAGTAGTAAAGGGGGTTTCGGGAACACTGAAGCTTTCTTT. As protein: CASSKGGFGNTEAFF.